A selection of T cell receptor beta chains follows, all from one sample in a study of blood T cell repertoires in COVID-19. Here immunoSEQ multiplex PCR was the method, and the copy in TCRdb shows in-frame clones only, minus some. The sample includes around 200,000 clones, about three quarters of them seen just once. Material: peripheral blood. The origin of the receptors is a woman of 80 years or more with active or convalescent COVID-19. The CDR3 runs from the conserved cysteine through the conserved F or W. The D gene is left open where the match is weak. Clone size, where shown, is once, few, many, or a class for clones that have expanded.

D	V	size	J	CDR3	DNA
NA	TRBV11-3	few	TRBJ2-1	CASSLRAGSYNEQFF	TGTGCCAGCAGCTTAAGGGCAGGGTCCTACAATGAGCAGTTCTTC
TRBD1	TRBV5-1	NA	TRBJ1-1	CASSLDGQGAGAFF	TGCGCCAGCAGCTTGGATGGACAGGGGGCTGGAGCTTTCTTT
TRBD2	TRBV5-1	NA	TRBJ2-3	CASSFSGADTDTQYF	TGCGCCAGCAGCTTTAGCGGGGCCGACACAGATACGCAGTATTTT
NA	TRBV27	NA	TRBJ1-1	CASSRAGGLTEAFF	TGTGCCAGCAGTAGGGCCGGCGGGCTAACTGAAGCTTTCTTT
NA	TRBV27	NA	TRBJ2-7	CASGLLLEQYF	TGTGCCAGCGGGCTTCTGCTCGAGCAGTACTTC
NA	TRBV28	NA	TRBJ1-1	CASSSQGRAGWNTEAFF	TGTGCCAGCAGTTCCCAGGGGAGGGCGGGGTGGAACACTGAAGCTTTCTTT
NA	TRBV28	NA	TRBJ1-4	CATKQGTNEKLFF	TGTGCCACCAAACAGGGAACTAATGAAAAACTGTTTTTT
TRBD1	TRBV5-1	NA	TRBJ2-3	CASSPGGVGTDTQYF	TGCGCCAGCAGCCCAGGGGGCGTAGGCACAGATACGCAGTATTTT
NA	TRBV28	NA	TRBJ2-7	CASSPPPKTSQGSYEQYF	TGTGCCAGCAGTCCGCCACCCAAGACATCCCAAGGCTCCTACGAGCAGTACTTC
NA	TRBV7-9	NA	TRBJ1-2	CASSRPGVNYGYTF	TGTGCCAGCAGCCGGCCAGGGGTTAACTATGGCTACACCTTC
NA	TRBV19	once	TRBJ1-2	CASRQGFYGYTF	TGTGCCAGTAGACAGGGATTCTATGGCTACACCTTC
TRBD2	TRBV18	NA	TRBJ2-5	CASSPPGLAGVSVQTQYF	TGTGCCAGCTCACCGCCCGGACTAGCGGGGGTGTCAGTCCAGACCCAGTACTTC
NA	TRBV4-1	NA	TRBJ1-2	CASSLSMRADYGYTF	TGCGCCAGCAGCCTGAGCATGCGGGCTGACTATGGCTACACCTTC
TRBD2	TRBV11-3	NA	TRBJ2-3	CASSPGTSGDTDTQYF	TGTGCCAGCAGCCCTGGGACTAGCGGGGACACAGATACGCAGTATTTT
TRBD1	TRBV28	NA	TRBJ1-5	CASTPGQGESQPQHF	TGTGCCAGCACTCCCGGACAGGGGGAAAGTCAGCCCCAGCATTTT
NA	TRBV18	NA	TRBJ1-5	CASSLAGSRNQPQHF	TGTGCCAGCTCTCTCGCCGGGAGCCGCAATCAGCCCCAGCATTTT
NA	TRBV6-2/TRBV6-3	NA	TRBJ1-4	CASSLGRWGGNEKLFF	TGTGCCAGCAGCCTGGGTCGCTGGGGCGGTAATGAAAAACTGTTTTTT
NA	TRBV6-6	NA	TRBJ1-2	CASNRGNRAGDYGYTF	TGTGCCAGCAATAGGGGAAATAGGGCGGGGGACTATGGCTACACCTTC
TRBD1	TRBV5-6	NA	TRBJ1-2	CASSQTLTGGSPYGYTF	TGTGCCAGCAGCCAAACCTTGACAGGGGGATCCCCCTATGGCTACACCTTC
NA	TRBV19	NA	TRBJ1-1	CASSILEGRDEAFF	TGTGCCAGTAGTATATTGGAGGGGCGGGACGAAGCTTTCTTT
NA	TRBV6-1	NA	TRBJ2-7	CASSEGFLSGEGF	TGTGCCAGCAGTGAAGGATTCTTGTCGGGGGAAGGATTC
TRBD2	TRBV4-2	NA	TRBJ2-3	CASSQETSGGADTQYF	TGTGCCAGCAGCCAAGAGACTAGCGGGGGGGCTGATACGCAGTATTTT
TRBD2	TRBV2	NA	TRBJ2-1	CASRGLAENEQFF	TGTGCCAGCCGAGGTCTAGCGGAGAATGAGCAGTTCTTC
NA	TRBV6-2/TRBV6-3	NA	TRBJ2-7	CASSYSPSTGPRDEQYF	TGTGCCAGCAGTTACTCACCATCAACAGGGCCCCGGGACGAGCAGTACTTC
NA	TRBV11-2	few	TRBJ2-1	CASSFSPGYNEQFF	TGTGCCAGCAGCTTTTCCCCAGGATACAATGAGCAGTTCTTC
TRBD1	TRBV5-1	NA	TRBJ2-5	CASSQGVVEETQYF	TGCGCCAGCAGCCAGGGGGTGGTCGAGGAGACCCAGTACTTC
TRBD1	TRBV11-2	few	TRBJ1-1	CASSPDRASNTEAFF	TGTGCCAGCAGCCCGGACAGGGCATCGAACACTGAAGCTTTCTTT
TRBD1	TRBV6-5	NA	TRBJ1-5	CASSYSGTGKEPQHF	TGTGCCAGCAGTTACTCCGGGACAGGGAAGGAGCCCCAGCATTTT
NA	TRBV18	NA	TRBJ1-3	CASSPFTGPGDTIYF	TGTGCCAGCTCACCGTTCACCGGCCCGGGGGACACCATATATTTT
NA	TRBV18	NA	TRBJ1-3	CASSPPRGVDTIYF	TGTGCCAGCTCACCACCTCGCGGAGTAGACACCATATATTTT
TRBD1	TRBV11-2	NA	TRBJ1-2	CASSSGPGQGANGYTF	TGTGCCAGCAGCTCCGGACCGGGACAGGGGGCTAATGGCTACACCTTC
TRBD1	TRBV5-1	once	TRBJ2-7	CASSLTGVGDEQYF	TGCGCCAGCAGCCTGACAGGGGTGGGCGACGAGCAGTACTTC
NA	TRBV6-1	NA	TRBJ1-2	CASSETGSYGYTF	TGTGCCAGCAGTGAAACAGGCTCCTATGGCTACACCTTC
TRBD1	TRBV10-3	NA	TRBJ1-1	CAISGQGKNTEAFF	TGTGCCATCAGCGGACAGGGGAAGAACACTGAAGCTTTCTTT
NA	TRBV2	NA	TRBJ1-5	CASSVKGEAQPQHF	TGTGCCAGCAGTGTAAAGGGAGAGGCTCAGCCCCAGCATTTT
TRBD2	TRBV28	NA	TRBJ2-7	CASRTSGGSYEQYF	TGTGCCAGCAGAACTAGCGGGGGGTCCTACGAGCAGTACTTC
TRBD2	TRBV29-1	NA	TRBJ2-3	CSAGTSGASDTQYF	TGCAGCGCTGGGACTAGCGGGGCTTCAGATACGCAGTATTTT
TRBD2	TRBV18	NA	TRBJ2-3	CATPPTGGGMTDTQYF	TGTGCCACCCCCCCCACCGGGGGGGGTATGACAGATACGCAGTATTTT
NA	TRBV5-1	NA	TRBJ1-6	CASSLGRGNSPLHF	TGCGCCAGCAGCTTGGGCAGGGGAAATTCACCCCTCCACTTT
NA	TRBV7-2	NA	TRBJ2-3	CASSVGHSTDTQYF	TGTGCCAGCAGCGTGGGACACAGCACAGATACGCAGTATTTT
TRBD2	TRBV5-1	NA	TRBJ2-1	CASSRQPSGGADEQFF	TGCGCCAGCAGCCGACAGCCTAGCGGGGGGGCGGATGAGCAGTTCTTC
NA	TRBV28	NA	TRBJ1-1	CASSLGGRIMNTEAFF	TGTGCCAGCAGTTTAGGGGGGAGGATCATGAACACTGAAGCTTTCTTT